This T cell receptor beta chain was obtained from a study of breast tumors, draining lymph nodes, adjacent tissues (dated by TCRdb to the mid-2010s). For context, the study as a whole: In breast cancer patients, the study compared the TCR beta repertoires of tumor, adjacent nontumor tissue and axillary lymph nodes. The study aimed to assess the relationships and possible T-cell exchange between tumor, surrounding tissue and draining lymph node repertoires in human breast cancer.

In the case of this clonotype: Its cognate antigen has yet to be identified. Qualities for individual bases were not recorded, and no much larger clone is one base off.

Germline trimming amounts to 2 bases on V and 4 bases on J, with 6 as the count of junction bases outside the gene matches. The CDR3 spans 16 residues, from the cysteine through the phenylalanine. CDR3 DNA is the only sequence kept; it has 48 bases, read in frame from the first base. Sequences KGHSH (CDR1) and LQKENI (CDR2) are obtained from the germline V gene. The lymph node samples were taken from the axillary draining lymph nodes of breast cancer patients. Overall study results and their limits: The study presented the conclusion that tumor T cells originate in lymph nodes as consistent with a hypothesis, not as something directly demonstrated. Tumors showed preferential V and J gene usage, and their T-cell repertoire diversity fell below that of lymph nodes yet above that of nontumor tissue. Tumor and nontumor tissue repertoires were significantly more similar in luminal-like than in basal-like breast cancer. The data were considered consistent with most tumor T cells being derived from the lymph node and subsequently expanding within tumor tissue.

Sequencing was carried out with an Illumina HiSeq 2000. TCR beta chain libraries were generated by multiplex PCR amplification. The amplified TCR beta chain products were analyzed by high-throughput sequencing. TCRdb cleaned the public reads at Q25 with fastp, built clones with MiXCR and kept in-frame beta chains. Every CDR3 protein is listed once, alongside the most common genes and DNA of its rows. For this sample there are some 170,000 distinct CDR3 sequences; about 33% appear just once. Of the sample, approximately 3.9% falls within the top ten clones. What was sequenced was axillary lymph node tissue. The sequence derives from a female donor with breast cancer. Some clones in this sample may be carry-over from other donors' samples. In this chain, TRBV18 is recombined with TRBJ1-4, with 8 central nucleotides matching TRBD1. The nucleotide sequence reads as follows: TGTGCCAGCTCACCAAGCAGGGGGCGAGGTAATGAAAAACTGTTTTTT. It specifies CASSPSRGRGNEKLFF.